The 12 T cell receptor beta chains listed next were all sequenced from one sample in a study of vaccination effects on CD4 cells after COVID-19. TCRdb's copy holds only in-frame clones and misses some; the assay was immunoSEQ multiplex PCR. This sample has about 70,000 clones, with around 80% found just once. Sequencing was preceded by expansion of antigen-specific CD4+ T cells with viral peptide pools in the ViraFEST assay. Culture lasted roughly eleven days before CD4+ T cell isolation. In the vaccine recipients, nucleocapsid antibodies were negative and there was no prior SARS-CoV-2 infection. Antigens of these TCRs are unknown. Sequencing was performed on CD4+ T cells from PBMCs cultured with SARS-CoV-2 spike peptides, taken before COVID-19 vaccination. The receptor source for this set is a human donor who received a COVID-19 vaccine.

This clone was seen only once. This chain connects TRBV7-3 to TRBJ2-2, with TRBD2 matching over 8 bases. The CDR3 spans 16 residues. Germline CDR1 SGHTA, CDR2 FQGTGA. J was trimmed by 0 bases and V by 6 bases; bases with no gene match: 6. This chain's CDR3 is CASSSQRGPNTGELFF. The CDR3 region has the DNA TGTGCCAGCAGTTCTCAGCGGGGGCCGAACACCGGGGAGCTGTTTTTT.

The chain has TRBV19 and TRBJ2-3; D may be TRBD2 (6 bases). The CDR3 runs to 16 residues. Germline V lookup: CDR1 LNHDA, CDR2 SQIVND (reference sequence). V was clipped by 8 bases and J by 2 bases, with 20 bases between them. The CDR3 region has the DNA TGTGCCAGTGCGATAAGGATGTCGGGACTCACAGATACGCAGTATTTT. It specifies CASAIRMSGLTDTQYF.

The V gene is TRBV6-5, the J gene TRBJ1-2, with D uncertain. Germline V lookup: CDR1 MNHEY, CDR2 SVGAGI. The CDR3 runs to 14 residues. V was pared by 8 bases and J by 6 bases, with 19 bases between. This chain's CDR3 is CASRTSLELNGYTF. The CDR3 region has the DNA TGTGCCAGCCGAACCAGTCTGGAGTTAAATGGCTACACCTTC.

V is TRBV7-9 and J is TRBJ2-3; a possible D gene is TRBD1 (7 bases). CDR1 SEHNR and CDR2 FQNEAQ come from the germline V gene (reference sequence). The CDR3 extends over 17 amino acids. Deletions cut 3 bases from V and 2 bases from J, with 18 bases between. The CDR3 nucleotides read TGTGCCAGCAGCTTCAGGGGGGTGGGTTGGCTCACAGATACGCAGTATTTT. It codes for CASSFRGVGWLTDTQYF.

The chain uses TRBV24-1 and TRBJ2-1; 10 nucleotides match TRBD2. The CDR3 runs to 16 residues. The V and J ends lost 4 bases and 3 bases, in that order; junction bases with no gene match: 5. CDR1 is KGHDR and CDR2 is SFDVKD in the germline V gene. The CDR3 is CATSDPLAGLYNEQFF. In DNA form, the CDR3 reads TGTGCCACCAGTGACCCACTAGCGGGACTCTACAATGAGCAGTTCTTC.

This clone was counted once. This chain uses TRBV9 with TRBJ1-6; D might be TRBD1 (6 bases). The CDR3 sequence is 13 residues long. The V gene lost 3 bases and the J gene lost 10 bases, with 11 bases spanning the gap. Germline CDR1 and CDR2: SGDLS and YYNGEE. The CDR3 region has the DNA TGTGCCAGCAGCGAGGGGGAACGGTCACCCCTCCACTTT. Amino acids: CASSEGERSPLHF. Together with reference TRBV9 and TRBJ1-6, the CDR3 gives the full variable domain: DSGVTQTPKHLITATGQRVTLRCSPRSGDLSVYWYQQSLDQGLQFLIQYYNGEERAKGNILERFSAQQFPDLHSELNLSSLELGDSALYFCASSEGERSPLHFGNGTRLTVT.

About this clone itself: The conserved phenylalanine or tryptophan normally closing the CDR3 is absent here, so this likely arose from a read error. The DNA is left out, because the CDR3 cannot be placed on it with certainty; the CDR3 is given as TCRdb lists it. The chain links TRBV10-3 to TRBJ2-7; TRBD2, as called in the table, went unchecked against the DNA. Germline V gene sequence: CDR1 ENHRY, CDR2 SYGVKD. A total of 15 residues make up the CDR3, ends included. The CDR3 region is CALHGGLDGWQGDFG.

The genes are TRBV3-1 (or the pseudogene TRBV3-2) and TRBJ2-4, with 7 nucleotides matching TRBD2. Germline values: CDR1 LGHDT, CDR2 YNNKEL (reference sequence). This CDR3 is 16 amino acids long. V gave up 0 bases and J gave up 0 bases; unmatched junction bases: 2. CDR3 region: CASSQDSGGAKNIQYF. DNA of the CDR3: TGTGCCAGCAGCCAAGATTCGGGGGGAGCCAAAAACATTCAGTACTTC.

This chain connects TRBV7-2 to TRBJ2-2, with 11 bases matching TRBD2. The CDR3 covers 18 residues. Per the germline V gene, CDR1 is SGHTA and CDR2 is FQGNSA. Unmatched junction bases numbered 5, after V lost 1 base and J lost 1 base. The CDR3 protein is CASSLVALAGGNTGELFF. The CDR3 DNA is TGTGCCAGCAGCTTAGTGGCTCTAGCGGGGGGGAACACCGGGGAGCTGTTTTTT. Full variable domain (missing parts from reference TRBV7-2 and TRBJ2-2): GAGVSQSPSNKVTEKGKDVELRCDPISGHTALYWYRQSLGQGLEFLIYFQGNSAPDKSGLPSDRFSAERTGGSVSTLTIQRTQQEDSAVYLCASSLVALAGGNTGELFFGEGSRLTVL.

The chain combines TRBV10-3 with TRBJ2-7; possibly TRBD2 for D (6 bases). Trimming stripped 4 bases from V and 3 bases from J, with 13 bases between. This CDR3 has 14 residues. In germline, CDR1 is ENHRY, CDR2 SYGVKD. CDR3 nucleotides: TGTGCCATCAGTGTCTCGGGGGAAAACTACGAGCAGTACGTC. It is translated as CAISVSGENYEQYV.

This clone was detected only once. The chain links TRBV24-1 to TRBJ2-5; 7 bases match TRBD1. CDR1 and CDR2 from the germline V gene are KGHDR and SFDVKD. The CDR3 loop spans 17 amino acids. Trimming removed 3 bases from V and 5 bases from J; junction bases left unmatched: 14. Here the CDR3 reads CATSDPTHRGFGETQYF. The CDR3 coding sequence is TGTGCCACCAGTGATCCGACCCACAGGGGTTTCGGGGAGACCCAGTACTTC.

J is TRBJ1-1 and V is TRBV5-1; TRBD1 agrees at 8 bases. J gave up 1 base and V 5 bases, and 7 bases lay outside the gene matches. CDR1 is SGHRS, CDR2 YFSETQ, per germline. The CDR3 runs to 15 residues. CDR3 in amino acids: CASSFFGQGNTEAFF. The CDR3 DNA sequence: TGCGCCAGCAGTTTTTTTGGACAGGGGAACACTGAAGCTTTCTTT.